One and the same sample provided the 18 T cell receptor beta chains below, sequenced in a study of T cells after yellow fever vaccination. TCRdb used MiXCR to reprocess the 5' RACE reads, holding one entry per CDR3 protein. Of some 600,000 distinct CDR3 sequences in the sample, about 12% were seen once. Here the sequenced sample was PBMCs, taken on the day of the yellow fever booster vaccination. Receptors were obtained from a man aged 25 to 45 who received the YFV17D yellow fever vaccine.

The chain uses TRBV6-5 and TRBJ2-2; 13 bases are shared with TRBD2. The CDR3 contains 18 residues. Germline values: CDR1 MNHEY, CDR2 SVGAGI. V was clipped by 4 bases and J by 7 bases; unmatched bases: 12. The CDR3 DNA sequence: TGTGCCAGCAGTTCCGTGGATGGACTAGCGGGAGCGGTCGGGGAGCTGTTTTTT. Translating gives CASSSVDGLAGAVGELFF.

CDR3 bases: TGTGCCACCAGTGATTCGGGAGCAGGGACCCAAAACATTCAGTACTTC. It specifies CATSDSGAGTQNIQYF. V gene TRBV24-1 combines with J gene TRBJ2-4, with D perhaps TRBD2 (6 bases). The CDR3 loop spans 16 amino acids. V dropped 2 bases and J dropped 5 bases, with 15 bases sitting between them. The germline V gene has CDR1 KGHDR and CDR2 SFDVKD.

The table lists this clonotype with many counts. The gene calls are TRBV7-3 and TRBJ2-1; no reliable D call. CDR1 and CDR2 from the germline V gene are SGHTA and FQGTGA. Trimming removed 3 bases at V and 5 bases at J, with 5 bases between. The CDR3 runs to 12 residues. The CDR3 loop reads CASSLGNNEQFF. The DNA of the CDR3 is TGTGCCAGCAGCTTGGGTAACAATGAGCAGTTCTTC.

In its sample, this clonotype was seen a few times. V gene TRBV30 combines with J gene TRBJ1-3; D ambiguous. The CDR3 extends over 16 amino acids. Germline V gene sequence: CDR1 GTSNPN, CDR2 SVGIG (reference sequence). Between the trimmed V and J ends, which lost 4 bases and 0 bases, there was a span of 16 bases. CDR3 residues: CAWNPVGSYSGNTIYF. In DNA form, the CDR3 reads TGTGCCTGGAACCCTGTAGGCAGTTACTCTGGAAACACCATATATTTT.

CDR3 DNA: TGCAGTGCTAGAGATCTCGTGGGGGGTGGAGGATATGGCTACACCTTC. Translating gives CSARDLVGGGGYGYTF. The V gene is TRBV20-1, the J gene TRBJ1-2, with D possibly matching TRBD1 (5 bases). V lost 0 bases, J lost 5 bases, and 19 bases lay in between. The CDR3 contains 16 residues. CDR1 and CDR2 (germline): DFQATT, SNEGSKA (reference sequence).

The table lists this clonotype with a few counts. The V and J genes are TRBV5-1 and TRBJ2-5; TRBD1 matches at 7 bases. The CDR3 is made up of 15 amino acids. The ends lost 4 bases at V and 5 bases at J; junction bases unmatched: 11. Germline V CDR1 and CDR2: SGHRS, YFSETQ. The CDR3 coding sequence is TGCGCCAGCAGCCTGACAACGGGACAGAGGGAGACCCAGTACTTC. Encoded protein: CASSLTTGQRETQYF.

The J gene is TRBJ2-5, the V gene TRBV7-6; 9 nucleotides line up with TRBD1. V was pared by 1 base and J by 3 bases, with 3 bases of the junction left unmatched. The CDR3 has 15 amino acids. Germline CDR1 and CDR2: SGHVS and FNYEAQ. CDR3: CASSLEGQGEETQYF. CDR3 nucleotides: TGTGCCAGCAGCTTAGAGGGACAGGGAGAAGAGACCCAGTACTTC. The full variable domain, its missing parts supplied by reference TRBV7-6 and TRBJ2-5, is GAGVSQSPRYKVTKRGQDVALRCDPISGHVSLYWYRQALGQGPEFLTYFNYEAQQDKSGLPNDRFSAERPEGSISTLTIQRTEQRDSAMYRCASSLEGQGEETQYFGPGTRLLVL.

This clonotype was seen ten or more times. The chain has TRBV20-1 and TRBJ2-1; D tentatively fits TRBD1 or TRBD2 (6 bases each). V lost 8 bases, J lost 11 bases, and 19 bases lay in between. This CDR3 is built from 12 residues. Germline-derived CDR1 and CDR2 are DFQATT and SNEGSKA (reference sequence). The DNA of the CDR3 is TGCAGTCAGGGGTCGGGAGAGGTGCAGCAGTTCTTC. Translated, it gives CSQGSGEVQQFF.

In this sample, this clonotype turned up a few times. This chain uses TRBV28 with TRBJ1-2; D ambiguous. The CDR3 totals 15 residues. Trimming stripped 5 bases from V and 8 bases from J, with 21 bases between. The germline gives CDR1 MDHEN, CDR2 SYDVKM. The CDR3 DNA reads TGTGCCAGCAGTCTAAAAGCCCCGAATCTTTGGGGCTACACCTTC. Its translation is CASSLKAPNLWGYTF.

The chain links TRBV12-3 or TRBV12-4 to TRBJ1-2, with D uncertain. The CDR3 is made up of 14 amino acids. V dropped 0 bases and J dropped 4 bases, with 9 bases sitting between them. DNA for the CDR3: TGTGCCAGCAGTTTAGCGCTGGCGGCCTATGGCTACACCTTC. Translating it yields CASSLALAAYGYTF.

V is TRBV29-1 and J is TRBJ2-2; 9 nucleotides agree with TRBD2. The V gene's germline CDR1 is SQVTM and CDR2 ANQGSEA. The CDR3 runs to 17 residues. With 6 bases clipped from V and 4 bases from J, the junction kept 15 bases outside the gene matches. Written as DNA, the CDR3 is TGCAGCGTAGACCGAGGGGCGGGAGGGCCTTTCACCGGGGAGCTGTTTTTT. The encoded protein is CSVDRGAGGPFTGELFF.

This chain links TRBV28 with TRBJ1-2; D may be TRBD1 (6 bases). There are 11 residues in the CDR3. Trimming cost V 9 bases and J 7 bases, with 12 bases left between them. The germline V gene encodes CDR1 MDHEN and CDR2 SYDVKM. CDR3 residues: CASRDISGYTF. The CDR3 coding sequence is TGTGCCAGTAGGGACATCTCTGGCTACACCTTC.

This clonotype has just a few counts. In DNA form, the CDR3 reads TGCGCCAGCAGCTTGGGGACTAGCGGGAGAGGAGATACGCAGTATTTT. Amino acids: CASSLGTSGRGDTQYF. The J gene is TRBJ2-3, the V gene TRBV5-1; 13 bases agree with TRBD2. From germline, CDR1 is SGHRS and CDR2 YFSETQ. This CDR3 is 16 amino acids long. V lost 0 bases and J lost 5; bases outside the gene matches: 3.

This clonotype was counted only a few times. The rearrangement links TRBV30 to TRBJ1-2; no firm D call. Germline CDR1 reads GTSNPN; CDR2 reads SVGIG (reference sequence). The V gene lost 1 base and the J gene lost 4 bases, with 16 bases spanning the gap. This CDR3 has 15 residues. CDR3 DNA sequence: TGTGCCTGGAGTGCGGTCCTGACTGGGTCCTATGGCTACACCTTC. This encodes CAWSAVLTGSYGYTF.

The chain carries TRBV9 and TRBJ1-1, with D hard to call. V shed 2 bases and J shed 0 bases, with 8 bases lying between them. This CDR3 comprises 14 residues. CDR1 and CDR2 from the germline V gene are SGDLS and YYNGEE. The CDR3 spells CASSVSPVNTEAFF. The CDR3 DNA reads TGTGCCAGCAGCGTTTCCCCGGTGAACACTGAAGCTTTCTTT.

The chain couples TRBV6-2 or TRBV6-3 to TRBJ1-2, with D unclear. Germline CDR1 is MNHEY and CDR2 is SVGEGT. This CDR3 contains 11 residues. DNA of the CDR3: TGTGCGACCAAGGAATTCTATGGCTACACCTTC. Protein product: CATKEFYGYTF.

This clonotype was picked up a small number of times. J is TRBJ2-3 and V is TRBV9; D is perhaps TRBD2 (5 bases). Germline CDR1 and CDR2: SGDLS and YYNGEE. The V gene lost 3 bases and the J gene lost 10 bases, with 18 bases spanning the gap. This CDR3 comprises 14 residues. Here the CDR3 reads CASSADGVPRAQYF. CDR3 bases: TGTGCCAGCAGCGCGGACGGGGTTCCTAGGGCGCAGTATTTT.

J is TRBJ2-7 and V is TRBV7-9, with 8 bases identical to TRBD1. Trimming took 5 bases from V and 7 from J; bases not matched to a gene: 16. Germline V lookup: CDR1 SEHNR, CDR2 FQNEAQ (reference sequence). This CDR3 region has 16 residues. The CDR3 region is CASSRRGTGQASEQYF. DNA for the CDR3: TGTGCCAGCAGCCGTCGGGGGACAGGCCAGGCCAGTGAGCAGTACTTC.